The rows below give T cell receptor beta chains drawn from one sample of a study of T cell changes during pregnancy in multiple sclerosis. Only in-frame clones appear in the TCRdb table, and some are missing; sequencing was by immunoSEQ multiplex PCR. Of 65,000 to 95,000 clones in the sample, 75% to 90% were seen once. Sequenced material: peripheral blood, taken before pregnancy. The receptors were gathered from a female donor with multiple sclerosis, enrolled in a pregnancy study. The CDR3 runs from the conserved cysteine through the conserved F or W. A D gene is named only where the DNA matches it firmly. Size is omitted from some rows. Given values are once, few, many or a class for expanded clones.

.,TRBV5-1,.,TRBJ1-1,CASSLGAVNTEAFF,TGCGCCAGCAGCTTAGGGGCGGTGAACACTGAAGCTTTCTTT
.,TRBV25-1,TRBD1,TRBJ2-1,CASSEWGSGQGESEQFF,TGTGCCAGCAGTGAATGGGGTTCCGGACAGGGGGAAAGTGAGCAGTTCTTC
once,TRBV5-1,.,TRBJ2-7,CASSRGQSGDEQYF,TGCGCCAGCAGCCGAGGACAGAGTGGTGACGAGCAGTACTTC
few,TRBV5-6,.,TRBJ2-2,CASRRVGGGELFF,TGTGCCAGCCGGCGGGTAGGCGGCGGGGAGCTGTTTTTT
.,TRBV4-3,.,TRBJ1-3,CASSQRGFSGNTIYF,TGCGCCAGCAGCCAAAGGGGCTTCTCTGGAAACACCATATATTTT
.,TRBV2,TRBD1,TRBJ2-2,CASSIRDRTNTGELFF,TGTGCCAGCAGTATCCGGGACAGAACGAACACCGGGGAGCTGTTTTTT
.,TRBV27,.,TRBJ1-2,CASRQSFTGDYGYTF,TGTGCCAGCAGGCAGTCATTCACCGGGGACTATGGCTACACCTTC
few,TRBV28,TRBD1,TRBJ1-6,CASSFLQGFVDSPLHF,TGTGCCAGCAGTTTCTTACAGGGGTTTGTGGATTCACCCCTCCACTTT
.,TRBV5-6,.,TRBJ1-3,CASSSYRNTIYF,TGTGCCAGCAGTTCTTATAGAAACACCATATATTTT
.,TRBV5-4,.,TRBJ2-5,CASSLAEGETQYF,TGTGCCAGCAGCTTGGCCGAGGGAGAGACCCAGTACTTC
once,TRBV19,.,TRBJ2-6,CATTRGYTRTGANVLTF,TGTGCCACCACCCGGGGTTATACGCGCACTGGGGCCAACGTCCTGACTTTC
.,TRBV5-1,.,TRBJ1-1,CASSFIRGDEAFF,TGCGCCAGCAGCTTCATCAGGGGAGATGAAGCTTTCTTT
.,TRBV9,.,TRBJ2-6,CASSVAAPGANVLTF,TGTGCCAGCAGCGTAGCCGCGCCTGGGGCCAACGTCCTGACTTTC
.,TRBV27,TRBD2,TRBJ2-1,CASPTSVAYNEQFF,TGTGCCAGCCCAACTAGCGTAGCCTACAATGAGCAGTTCTTC
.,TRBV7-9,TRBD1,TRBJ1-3,CASSSGQGSGNTIYF,TGTGCCAGCAGCTCAGGACAGGGCTCTGGAAACACCATATATTTT
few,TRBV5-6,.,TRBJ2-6,CASSWAPNVLTF,TGTGCCAGCAGCTGGGCCCCCAACGTCCTGACTTTC
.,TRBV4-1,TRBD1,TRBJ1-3,CASSQGPQTGRIGNTIYF,TGCGCCAGCAGCCAAGGCCCCCAGACAGGGCGGATAGGAAACACCATATATTTT
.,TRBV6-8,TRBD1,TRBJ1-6,CASSYSTFNRGPNYNSPLHF,TGTGCCAGCAGTTACTCAACCTTTAACAGGGGACCCAACTATAATTCACCCCTCCACTTT
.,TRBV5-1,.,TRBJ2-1,CASSLGGAGLNEQFF,TGCGCCAGCAGCTTAGGAGGGGCCGGATTGAATGAGCAGTTCTTC
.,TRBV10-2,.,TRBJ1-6,CASSEVRTGPLHF,TGCGCCAGCAGTGAGGTCAGGACTGGGCCCCTCCACTTT
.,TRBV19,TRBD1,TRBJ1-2,CASSIRDSLPRDYGYTF,TGTGCCAGTAGCATCCGGGACAGCCTACCTCGGGACTATGGCTACACCTTC
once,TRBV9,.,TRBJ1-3,CASSPRLTTLSGNTIYF,TGTGCCAGCAGCCCGAGACTCACCACCCTCTCTGGAAACACCATATATTTT
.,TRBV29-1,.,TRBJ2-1,CSATRDSEGNEQFF,TGCAGCGCAACCCGGGACTCTGAAGGCAATGAGCAGTTCTTC
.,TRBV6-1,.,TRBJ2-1,CASSEAAGDYSMKQFF,TGTGCCAGCAGTGAAGCTGCGGGCGACTACTCAATGAAGCAGTTCTTC